This T cell receptor (beta chain) was sequenced in a study of T-cell reconstitution after alpha-beta-depleted transplantation in children. Study-level findings and limits: Expanded clones from the graft, numbering several hundred, reportedly supplied alpha-beta T cells about two months after transplant. Surviving recipient cells, namely T cells and thymic progenitors, were the source of high day-60 TCRbeta diversity in some patients. Diversity and T-cell counts at one year after transplant derived mostly from new T cells.

Unique molecular identifiers were incorporated when the TCRbeta library was constructed. TCRdb itself ran the PCR reads through MiXCR, one entry per CDR3 protein. The sample gives 500,000 to 650,000 distinct CDR3 sequences, over 10% of which show up once; over 2% is in the top ten. The CDR3 extends over 13 amino acids. Between the trimmed V and J ends, which lost 7 bases and 3 bases, there was a span of 14 bases. Germline CDR1 is SGHRS and CDR2 is YFSETQ. In its sample, this clonotype was seen a few times. Its antigen is not known. The clonotype comes from a male patient aged 5 to 17 who had a stem cell transplant for acute myeloid leukemia, so the T cells may come from the graft donor. This specimen was PBMCs, mostly from graft donor cells, taken 360 days after TCRalphabeta/CD19-depleted stem cell transplant. The chain employs TRBV5-1 and TRBJ2-7; TRBD2 is a possible D gene (6 bases). The CDR3 sequence is CASGSGNYYEQYF. CDR3 nucleotide sequence: TGCGCCAGCGGTAGCGGCAACTACTACGAGCAGTACTTC.